This T cell receptor (beta chain) was captured in a study of post-analysis software for immune sequencing data. Study background: Relapsing-remitting, secondary progressive and progressive-relapsing forms of multiple sclerosis all featured among disease courses. The study, taken as a whole, reports: Controls significantly exceeded multiple sclerosis patients in normalized Chao1 diversity. TRBV5-6, TRBV5-1 and TRBV20-1 were among several TRBV segments more frequent in patients than controls.

CDR1 and CDR2 from the germline V gene are SGHTA and FQGTGA. The CDR3 has 15 residues. V lost 5 bases, J lost 4 bases, and 8 bases stayed unmatched. Remarks on this clonotype: Its antigen remains unknown.

Every TCR beta cDNA library bore unique molecular identifiers. The T cell input of roughly 0.9 to 10 million gave roughly 460,000 cDNA molecules. TCRdb independently ran MiXCR on the PCR reads; one entry per CDR3 protein. The sample has about 460,000 distinct CDR3 sequences, nearly 45% seen once. Sequenced sample: blood. V gene TRBV7-3 combines with J gene TRBJ1-2; 9 bases are shared with TRBD1. The clonotype was recovered from a girl aged 5-17 years with multiple sclerosis. Here the CDR3 reads CASSTPGQGAYGYTF. CDR3 DNA sequence: TGTGCCAGCAGCACCCCGGGACAGGGTGCCTATGGCTACACCTTC. Looking up the rest from reference TRBV7-3 and TRBJ1-2 gives the full variable domain: GAGVSQTPSNKVTEKGKYVELRCDPISGHTALYWYRQSLGQGPEFLIYFQGTGAADDSGLPNDRFFAVRPEGSVSTLKIQRTERGDSAVYLCASSTPGQGAYGYTFGSGTRLTVV.